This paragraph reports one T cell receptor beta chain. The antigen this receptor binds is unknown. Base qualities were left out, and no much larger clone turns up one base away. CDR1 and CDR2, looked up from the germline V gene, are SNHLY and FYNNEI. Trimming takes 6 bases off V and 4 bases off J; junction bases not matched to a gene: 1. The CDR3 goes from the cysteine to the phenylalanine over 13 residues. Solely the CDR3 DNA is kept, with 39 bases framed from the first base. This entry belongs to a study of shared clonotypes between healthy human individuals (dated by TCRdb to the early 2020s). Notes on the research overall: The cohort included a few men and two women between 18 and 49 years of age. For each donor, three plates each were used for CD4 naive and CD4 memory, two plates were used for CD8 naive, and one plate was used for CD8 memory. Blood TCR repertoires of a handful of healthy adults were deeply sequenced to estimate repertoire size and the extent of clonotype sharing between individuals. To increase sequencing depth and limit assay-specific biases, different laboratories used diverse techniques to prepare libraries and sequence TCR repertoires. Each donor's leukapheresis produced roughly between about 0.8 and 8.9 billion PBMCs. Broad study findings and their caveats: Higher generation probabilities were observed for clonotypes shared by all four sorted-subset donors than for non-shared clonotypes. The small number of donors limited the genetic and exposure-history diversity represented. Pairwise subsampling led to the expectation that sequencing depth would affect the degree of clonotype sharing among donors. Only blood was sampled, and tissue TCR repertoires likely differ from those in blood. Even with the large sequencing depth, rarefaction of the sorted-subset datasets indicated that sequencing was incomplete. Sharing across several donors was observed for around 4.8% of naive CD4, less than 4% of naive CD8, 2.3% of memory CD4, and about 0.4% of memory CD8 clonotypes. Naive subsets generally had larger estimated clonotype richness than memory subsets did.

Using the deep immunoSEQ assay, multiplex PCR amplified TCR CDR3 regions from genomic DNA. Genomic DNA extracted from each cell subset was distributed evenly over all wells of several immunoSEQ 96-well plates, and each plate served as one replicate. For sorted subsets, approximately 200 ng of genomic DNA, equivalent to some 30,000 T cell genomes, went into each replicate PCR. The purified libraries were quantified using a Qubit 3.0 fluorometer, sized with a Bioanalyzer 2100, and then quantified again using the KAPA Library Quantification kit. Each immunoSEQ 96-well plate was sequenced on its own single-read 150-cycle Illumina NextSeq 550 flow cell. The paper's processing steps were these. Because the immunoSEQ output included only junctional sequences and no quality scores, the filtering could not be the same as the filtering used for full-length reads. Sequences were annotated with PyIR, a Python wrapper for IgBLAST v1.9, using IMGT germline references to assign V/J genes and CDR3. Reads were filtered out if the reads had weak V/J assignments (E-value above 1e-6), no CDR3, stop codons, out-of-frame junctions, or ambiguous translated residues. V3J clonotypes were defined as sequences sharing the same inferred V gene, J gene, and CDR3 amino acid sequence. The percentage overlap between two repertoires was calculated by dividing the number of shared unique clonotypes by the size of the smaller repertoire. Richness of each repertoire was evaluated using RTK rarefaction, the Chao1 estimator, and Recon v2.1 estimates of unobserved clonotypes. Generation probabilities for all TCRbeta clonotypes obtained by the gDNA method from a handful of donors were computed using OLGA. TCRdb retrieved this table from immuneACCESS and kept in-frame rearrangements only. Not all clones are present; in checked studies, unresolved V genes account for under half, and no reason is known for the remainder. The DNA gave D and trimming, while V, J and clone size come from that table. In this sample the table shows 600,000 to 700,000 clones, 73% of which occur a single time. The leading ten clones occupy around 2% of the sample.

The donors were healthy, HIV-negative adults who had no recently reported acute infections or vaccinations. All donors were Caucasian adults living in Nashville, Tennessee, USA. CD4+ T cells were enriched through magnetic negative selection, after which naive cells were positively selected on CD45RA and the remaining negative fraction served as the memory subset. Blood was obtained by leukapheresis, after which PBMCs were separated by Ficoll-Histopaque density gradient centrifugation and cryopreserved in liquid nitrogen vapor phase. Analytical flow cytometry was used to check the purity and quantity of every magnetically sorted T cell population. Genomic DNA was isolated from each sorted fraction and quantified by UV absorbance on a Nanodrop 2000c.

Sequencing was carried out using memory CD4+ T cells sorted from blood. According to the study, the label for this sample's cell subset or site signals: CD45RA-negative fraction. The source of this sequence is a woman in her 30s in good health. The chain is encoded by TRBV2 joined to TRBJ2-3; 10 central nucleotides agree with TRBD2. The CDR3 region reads CASRTSGPDTQYF. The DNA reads TGTGCCAGCAGGACTAGCGGGCCAGATACGCAGTATTTT.